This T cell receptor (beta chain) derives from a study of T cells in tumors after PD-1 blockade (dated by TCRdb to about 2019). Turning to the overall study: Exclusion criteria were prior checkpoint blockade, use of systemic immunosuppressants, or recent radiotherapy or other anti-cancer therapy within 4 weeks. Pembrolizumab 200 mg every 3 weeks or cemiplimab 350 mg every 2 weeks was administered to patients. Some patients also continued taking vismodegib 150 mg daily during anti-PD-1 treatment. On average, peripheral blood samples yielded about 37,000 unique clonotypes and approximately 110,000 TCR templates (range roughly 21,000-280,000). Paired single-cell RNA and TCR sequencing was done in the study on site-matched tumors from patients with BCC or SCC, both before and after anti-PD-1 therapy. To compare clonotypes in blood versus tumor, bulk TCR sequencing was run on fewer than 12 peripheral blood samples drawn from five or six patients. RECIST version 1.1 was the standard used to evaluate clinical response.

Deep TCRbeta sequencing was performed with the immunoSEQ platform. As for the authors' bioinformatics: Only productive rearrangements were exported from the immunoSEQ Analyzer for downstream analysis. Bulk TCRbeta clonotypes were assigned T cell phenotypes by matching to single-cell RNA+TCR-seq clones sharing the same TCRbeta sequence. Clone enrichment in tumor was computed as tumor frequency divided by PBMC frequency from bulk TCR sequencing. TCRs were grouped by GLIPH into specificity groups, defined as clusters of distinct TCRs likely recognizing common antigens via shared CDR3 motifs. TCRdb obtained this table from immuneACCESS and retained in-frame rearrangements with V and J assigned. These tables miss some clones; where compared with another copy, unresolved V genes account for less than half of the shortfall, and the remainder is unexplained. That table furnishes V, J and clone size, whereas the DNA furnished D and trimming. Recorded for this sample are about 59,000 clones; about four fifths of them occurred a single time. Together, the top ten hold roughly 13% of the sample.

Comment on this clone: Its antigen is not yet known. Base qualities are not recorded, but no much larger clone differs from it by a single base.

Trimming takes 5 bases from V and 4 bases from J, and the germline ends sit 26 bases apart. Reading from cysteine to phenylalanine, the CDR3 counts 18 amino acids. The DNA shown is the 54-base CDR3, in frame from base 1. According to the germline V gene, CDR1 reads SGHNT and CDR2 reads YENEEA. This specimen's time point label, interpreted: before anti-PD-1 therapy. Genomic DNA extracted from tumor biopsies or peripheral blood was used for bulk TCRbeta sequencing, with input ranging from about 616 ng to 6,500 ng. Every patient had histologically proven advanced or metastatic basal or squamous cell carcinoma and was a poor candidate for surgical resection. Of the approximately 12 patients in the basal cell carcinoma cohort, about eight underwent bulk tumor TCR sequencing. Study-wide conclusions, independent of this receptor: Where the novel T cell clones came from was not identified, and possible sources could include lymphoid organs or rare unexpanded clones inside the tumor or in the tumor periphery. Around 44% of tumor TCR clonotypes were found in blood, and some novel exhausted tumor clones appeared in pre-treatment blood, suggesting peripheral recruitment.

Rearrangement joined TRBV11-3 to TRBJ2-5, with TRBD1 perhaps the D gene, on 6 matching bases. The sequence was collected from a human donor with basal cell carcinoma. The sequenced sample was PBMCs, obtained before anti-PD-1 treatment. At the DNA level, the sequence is TGTGCCAGCAGCATTACGGCATACCGGGACAAGGAGCGAGAGACCCAGTACTTC. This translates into CASSITAYRDKERETQYF.